The T cell receptor (beta chain) described here comes from a study of early T cells in non-severe SARS-CoV-2 infection. Overall study: Bulk RNA from unsorted whole blood was sequenced; chains were unpaired. Findings of the study overall: The VDJdb matching leaned toward anti-spike CD8 responses and overlooked private and CD4 specificities.

Individual cDNA molecules each received unique molecular identifiers attached to them. TCRdb reprocessed the 5' RACE reads with MiXCR, giving one entry per CDR3 protein. This table has 60,000 or so distinct CDR3 sequences, roughly a tenth appearing once. The CDR3 is made up of 15 amino acids. Between the trimmed V and J ends, which lost 4 bases and 6 bases, there was a span of 16 bases. Looked up from germline, CDR1 is KGHSH and CDR2 is LQKENI. This clonotype has a count of ten or more. What it binds is unknown. The source material was whole blood. The J gene is TRBJ2-1, the V gene TRBV18, with unresolved D. This receptor was obtained from an adult who was a healthcare worker with PCR-confirmed SARS-CoV-2 infection or an uninfected control (not recorded which). The chain's CDR3 is CASSRDLGAGNEQFF. The CDR3 DNA sequence: TGTGCCAGCTCACGCGACTTAGGAGCAGGCAATGAGCAGTTCTTC.